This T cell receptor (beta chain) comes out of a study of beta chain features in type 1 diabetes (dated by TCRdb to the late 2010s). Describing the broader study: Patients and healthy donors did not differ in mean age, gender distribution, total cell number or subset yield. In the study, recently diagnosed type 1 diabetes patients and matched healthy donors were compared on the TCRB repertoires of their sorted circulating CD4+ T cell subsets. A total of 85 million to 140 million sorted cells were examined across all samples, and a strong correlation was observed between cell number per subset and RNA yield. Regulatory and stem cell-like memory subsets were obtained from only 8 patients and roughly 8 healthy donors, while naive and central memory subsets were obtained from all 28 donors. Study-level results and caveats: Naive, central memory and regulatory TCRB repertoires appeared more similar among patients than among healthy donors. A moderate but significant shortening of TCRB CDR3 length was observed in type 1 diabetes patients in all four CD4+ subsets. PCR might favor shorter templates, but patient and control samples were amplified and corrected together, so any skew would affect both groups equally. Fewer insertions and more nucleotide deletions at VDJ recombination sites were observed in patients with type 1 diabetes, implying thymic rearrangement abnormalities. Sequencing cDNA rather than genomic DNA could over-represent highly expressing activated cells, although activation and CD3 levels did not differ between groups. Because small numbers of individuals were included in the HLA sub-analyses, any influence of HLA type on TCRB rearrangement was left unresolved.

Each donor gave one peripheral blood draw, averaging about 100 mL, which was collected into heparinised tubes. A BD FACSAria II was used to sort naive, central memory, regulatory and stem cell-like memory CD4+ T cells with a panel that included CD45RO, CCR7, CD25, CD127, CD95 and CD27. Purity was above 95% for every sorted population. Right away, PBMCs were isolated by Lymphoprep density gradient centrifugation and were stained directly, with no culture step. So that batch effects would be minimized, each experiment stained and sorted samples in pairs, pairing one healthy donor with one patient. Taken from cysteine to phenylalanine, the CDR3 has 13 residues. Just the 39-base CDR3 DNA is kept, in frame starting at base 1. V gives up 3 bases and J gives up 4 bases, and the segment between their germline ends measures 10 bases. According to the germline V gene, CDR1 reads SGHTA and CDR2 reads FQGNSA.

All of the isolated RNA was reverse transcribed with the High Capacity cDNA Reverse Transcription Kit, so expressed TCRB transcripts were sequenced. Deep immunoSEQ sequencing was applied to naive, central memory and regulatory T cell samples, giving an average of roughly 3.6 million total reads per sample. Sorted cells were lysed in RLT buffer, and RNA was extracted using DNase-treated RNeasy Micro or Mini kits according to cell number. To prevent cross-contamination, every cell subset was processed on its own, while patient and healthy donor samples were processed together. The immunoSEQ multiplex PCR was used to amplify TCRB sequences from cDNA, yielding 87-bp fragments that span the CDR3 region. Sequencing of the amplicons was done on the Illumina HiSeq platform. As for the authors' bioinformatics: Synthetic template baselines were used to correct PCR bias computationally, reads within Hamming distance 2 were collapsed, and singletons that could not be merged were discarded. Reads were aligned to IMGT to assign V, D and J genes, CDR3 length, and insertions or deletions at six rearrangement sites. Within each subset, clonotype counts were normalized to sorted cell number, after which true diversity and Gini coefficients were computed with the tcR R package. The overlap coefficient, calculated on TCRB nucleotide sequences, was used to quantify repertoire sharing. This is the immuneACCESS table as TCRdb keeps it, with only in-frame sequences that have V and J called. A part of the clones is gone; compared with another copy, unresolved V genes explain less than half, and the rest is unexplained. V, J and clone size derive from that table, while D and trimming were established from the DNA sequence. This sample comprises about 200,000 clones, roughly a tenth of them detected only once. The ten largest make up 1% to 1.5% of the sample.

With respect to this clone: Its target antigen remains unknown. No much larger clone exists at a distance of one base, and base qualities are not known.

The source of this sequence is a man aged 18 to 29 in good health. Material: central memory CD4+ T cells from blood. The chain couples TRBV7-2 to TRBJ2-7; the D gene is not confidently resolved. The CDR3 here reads CASSLRHPYEQYF. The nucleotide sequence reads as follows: TGTGCCAGCAGCTTGCGACACCCATACGAGCAGTACTTC. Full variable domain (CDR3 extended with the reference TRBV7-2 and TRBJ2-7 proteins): GAGVSQSPSNKVTEKGKDVELRCDPISGHTALYWYRQSLGQGLEFLIYFQGNSAPDKSGLPSDRFSAERTGGSVSTLTIQRTQQEDSAVYLCASSLRHPYEQYFGPGTRLTVT.